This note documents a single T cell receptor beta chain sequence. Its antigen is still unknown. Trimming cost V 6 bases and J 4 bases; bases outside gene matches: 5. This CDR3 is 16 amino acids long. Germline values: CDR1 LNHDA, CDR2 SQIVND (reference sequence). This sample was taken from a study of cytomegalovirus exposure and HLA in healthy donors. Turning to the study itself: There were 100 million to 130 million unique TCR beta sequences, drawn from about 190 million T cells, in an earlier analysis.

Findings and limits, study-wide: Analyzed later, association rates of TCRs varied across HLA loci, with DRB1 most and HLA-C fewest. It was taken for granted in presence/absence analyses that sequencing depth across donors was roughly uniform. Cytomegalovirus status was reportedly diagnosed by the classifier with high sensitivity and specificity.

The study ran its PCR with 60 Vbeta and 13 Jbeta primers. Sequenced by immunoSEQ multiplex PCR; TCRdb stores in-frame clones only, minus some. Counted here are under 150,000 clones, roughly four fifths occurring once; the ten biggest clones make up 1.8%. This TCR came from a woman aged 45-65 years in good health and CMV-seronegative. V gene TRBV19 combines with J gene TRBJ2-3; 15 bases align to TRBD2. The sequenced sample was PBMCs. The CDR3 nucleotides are TGTGCCAGTAGCTTTGGACTAGCGGGAGGGGCAGATACGCAGTATTTT. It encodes CASSFGLAGGADTQYF.